These 8 T cell receptor beta chains share one sample of origin, sequenced in a study of blood T cell repertoires in COVID-19. Assay used: immunoSEQ multiplex PCR; TCRdb lists only in-frame clones, some missing. Of under 150,000 clones listed, 70% to 85% are singletons. The sequencing input was peripheral blood. Every receptor here comes from a man between 65 and 85 years old with active or convalescent COVID-19.

The chain uses TRBV6-2 or TRBV6-3 and TRBJ1-5; possible D gene TRBD1, 6 bases. CDR1 MNHEY and CDR2 SVGEGT come from the germline V gene. The V and J ends lost 0 bases and 3 bases respectively, with 24 bases between them. The CDR3 contains 20 residues. The CDR3 DNA reads TGTGCCAGCAGTTACTCGGATCAACTACCGGGACAAGTATACAATCAGCCCCAGCATTTT. Its translation is CASSYSDQLPGQVYNQPQHF.

There are many counts of this clone. This rearrangement joins TRBV6-1 to TRBJ1-2; no definite D call. The V end lost 2 bases, the J end lost 2 bases, and 9 bases lay between the germline ends. The germline V gene has CDR1 MNHNS and CDR2 SASEGT. This CDR3 spans 14 amino acids. CDR3 protein: CASSEMAGNYGYTF. In DNA form, the CDR3 reads TGTGCCAGCAGTGAAATGGCGGGAAACTATGGCTACACCTTC.

This rearrangement joins TRBV11-3 to TRBJ2-3; D is ambiguous. The CDR3 totals 13 residues. Germline CDR1 reads SGHNT; CDR2 reads YENEEA. V lost 1 base and J lost 4, with 6 bases in between. The CDR3 bases are TGTGCCAGCAGCTTAGGGCTAGCAGATACGCAGTATTTT. As protein: CASSLGLADTQYF.

The chain recombines TRBV9 with TRBJ1-2; 10 nucleotides match TRBD1. V shed 0 bases, J shed 2 bases, and the junction held 13 bases outside the gene matches. The CDR3 loop spans 19 amino acids. CDR1 and CDR2 from the germline V gene are SGDLS and YYNGEE. DNA of the CDR3: TGTGCCAGCAGCGTAGGGATTGGGACAGGGGAAATAAACAACTATGGCTACACCTTC. Amino acids: CASSVGIGTGEINNYGYTF.

The chain recombines TRBV6-4 with TRBJ2-1, with 9 bases that match TRBD2. CDR1 is MRHNA and CDR2 is SNTAGT in the germline V gene. The CDR3 consists of 17 residues. V lost 0 bases to trimming and J lost 4 bases; unmatched junction nucleotides: 7. The CDR3: CASSDSGSGGEYNEQFF. CDR3 coding DNA: TGTGCCAGCAGTGACTCGGGTAGCGGGGGAGAATACAATGAGCAGTTCTTC.

The J gene is TRBJ1-2, the V gene TRBV4-1; 7 nucleotides match TRBD1. The CDR3 is 14 residues long. The germline V gene has CDR1 MGHRA and CDR2 YSYEKL. The trim removed 1 base at V and 7 bases at J, leaving 6 bases unmatched. The CDR3 region has the DNA TGCGCCAGCAGCCAAGTAGGGCAGGGGGGTGGCTACACCTTC. The encoded protein is CASSQVGQGGGYTF.

This clone was found a few times. The rearrangement links TRBV2 to TRBJ2-2; D gene ambiguous. Trimming took 8 bases from V and 6 from J, leaving 16 bases between them. This CDR3 comprises 14 residues. The germline V gene encodes CDR1 SNHLY and CDR2 FYNNEI. CDR3 amino acids: CASGVHLLSGELFF. DNA of the CDR3: TGTGCCAGCGGTGTCCACCTACTTTCCGGGGAGCTGTTTTTT.

This chain joins TRBV11-1 and TRBJ2-7; D is possibly TRBD2 (6 bases). Trimming shortened V by 5 bases and J by 4 bases, and 15 bases separated the two germline ends. CDR3 length equals 14 residues. The germline CDR1 and CDR2 sequences are SGHAT and FQDESV (reference sequence). Here the CDR3 DNA reads TGTGCCAGCAGCCACACCGGGACTCGGTACGAGCAGTACTTC. This gives the protein CASSHTGTRYEQYF.